This TCR beta chain was captured in a study of blood T cell repertoires in COVID-19 (dated by TCRdb to the early 2020s). Study-level background: Samples covering the acute and convalescent phases of COVID-19 were provided by collaborators in the United States, Italy and Spain. The prospective study material was composed of cDNA or gDNA derived from T cells, B-cell-depleted T cells, or PBMCs. Subjects who had been exposed to COVID-19, were actively infected with it, or had recovered from it provided the deeply sampled blood TCRbeta repertoires that made up the dataset. The repertoires were released in a freely available public database meant as a resource for research on the immune response to SARS-CoV-2. The samples were drawn from two sources: the first 160 participants of the ongoing ImmuneRACE study, and some 1,300 subjects contributed by 6 global collaborators. The sample metadata nearly always contained a de-identified subject ID, COVID-19 status, age in years and sex. Where available, HLA class I and class II types were obtained from metadata supplied by the sample provider rather than from assay-based typing.

At one collaborating source in Seattle, patients were enrolled during active infection and were followed longitudinally through the course of disease. Each collaborating institution followed its own protocols to collect whole blood in K2EDTA tubes. For TCRbeta analysis, collaborators shipped samples as frozen whole blood, isolated PBMCs, or DNA extracted from either of those sample types. From the cysteine up to the phenylalanine, the CDR3 has a length of 14 residues. Of the read, only the CDR3 DNA is kept; its 42 bases are in frame from base 1. The germline V gene sets CDR1 to SGHNT and CDR2 to YENEEA. V gives up 1 base and J gives up 7 bases, and the segment between their germline ends measures 11 bases. TCRbeta CDR3 regions were amplified from genomic DNA by means of the immunoSEQ Assay, a bias-controlled multiplex PCR. In the original analysis: The number of nucleated cells in each sample was estimated by amplification of reference gene primers within the assay. To quantify the absolute abundance of each unique TCRbeta CDR3 rearrangement, sequence reads were collapsed and filtered. For each sample, productive Simpson clonality was calculated as the square root of Simpson's diversity index across productive rearrangements. In TCRdb, the immuneACCESS table is reduced to in-frame sequences with V and J assigned. These tables do not hold every clone; where another copy was compared, an unresolved V gene accounts for under half, and the others remain unexplained. V, J and clone size were drawn from that table, and D and trimming were deduced from the DNA. In all, the sample holds almost 350,000 clones, and approximately 90% of those were seen once. Clones ranked in the top ten supply 3% to 4.5% of the sample.

The study at large found these results: The amount of clinical and demographic metadata varied by source and participant and was provided uncurated.

On this clone: Its target antigen remains unknown. The input lacks base qualities; no much larger clone sits a single base away.

The chain is made from TRBV11-3 and TRBJ2-1; TRBD1 might be the D gene, on 6 matching bases. Sequencing was carried out using peripheral blood. This receptor was obtained from a woman in her fifties or sixties with COVID-19, enrolled during active disease. CDR3 region: CASSLGGGRNEQFF. The nucleotides read TGTGCCAGCAGCTTAGGAGGGGGTAGGAATGAGCAGTTCTTC.